The clone carrying this TCR beta chain has at least ten counts. The antigen remains unidentified. TCR beta libraries were built with iRepertoire HTBI primers and Arm-PCR of CDR3 regions. MiXCR, applied by TCRdb to the multiplex PCR reads, yields one record per CDR3 protein. The sample lists 560,000 or so distinct CDR3 sequences, roughly a sixth occurring once. The data were taken from a study of regulatory T cells in long-lasting Graves disease. The study's findings and limits: Blood alone, not thyroid tissue, was studied.

Time point specified: newly diagnosed GD, antithyroid drugs for less than 3 months. Extracted RNA from PBMCs served as the source of the TCR library. The sample was also linked to a second study, of T cells in Graves' hyperthyroidism and ophthalmopathy. That work states: Most clonotypes expanded in the thyroid (above 0.001) were also present in blood.

Sequenced here: peripheral blood mononuclear cells (PBMCs), sampled at new diagnosis, from a patient treated with antithyroid drugs. The TCR was taken from a man younger than 35 with Graves disease.

CDR3 sequence: CASSLSSEAFF. CDR3 in DNA: TGTGCCAGCAGCCTCTCCTCTGAAGCTTTCTTT. The J gene is TRBJ1-1, the V gene TRBV7-9, with D unclear. Germline V gene data show CDR1 as SEHNR and CDR2 as FQNEAQ (reference sequence). CDR3 length: 11 residues. Trimming removed 5 bases from V and 6 bases from J, with 7 bases in between.